These 18 T cell receptor beta chains came from one sample sequenced in a study of shared clonotypes between healthy human individuals. Clones were sequenced by immunoSEQ multiplex PCR, and TCRdb holds only the in-frame ones, with some missing. The sample holds fewer than 1.6 million clones; about 98.5% are singletons and the top ten take 0.36%. Sequencing was carried out using naive CD4+ T cells sorted from blood. The subset: CD45RA+ positively selected. These receptor sequences come from a man aged 30 to 39 in good health.

The V call is TRBV9, the J call TRBJ2-7; D gene ambiguous. Germline loops: CDR1 SGDLS, CDR2 YYNGEE. The CDR3 has 14 residues. V gave up 3 bases and J gave up 2 bases, with 12 bases separating them. The CDR3 reads CASSATSQTYEQYF. CDR3 DNA: TGTGCCAGCAGCGCCACCTCGCAAACCTACGAGCAGTACTTC.

J is TRBJ1-1 and V is TRBV5-4; 7 nucleotides line up with TRBD1. The CDR3 covers 14 residues. V lost 4 bases to trimming and J lost 2 bases; unmatched junction nucleotides: 5. Germline CDR1 reads SGHNT; CDR2 reads YYREEE (reference sequence). The CDR3 region has the DNA TGTGCCAGCAGCAAGGGGACAGTAAACACTGAAGCTTTCTTT. Protein product: CASSKGTVNTEAFF. The full variable domain, with the rest looked up from reference TRBV5-4 and TRBJ1-1, is ETGVTQSPTHLIKTRGQQVTLRCSSQSGHNTVSWYQQALGQGPQFIFQYYREEENGRGNFPPRFSGLQFPNYSSELNVNALELDDSALYLCASSKGTVNTEAFFGQGTRLTVV.

The chain employs TRBV25-1 and TRBJ2-2; D might be TRBD1 or TRBD2, each matching 6 bases. This CDR3 region has 16 residues. Germline V gene data show CDR1 as MGHDK and CDR2 as SYGVNS. The germline V and J ends were trimmed by 5 bases and 3 bases, with 16 bases remaining between them. CDR3 sequence reads: CASSNPTGGDTGELFF. The CDR3 DNA is TGTGCCAGCAGTAACCCGACAGGAGGGGACACCGGGGAGCTGTTTTTT.

The rearrangement joins TRBV6-1 to TRBJ1-5; maybe TRBD1 (6 bases). Germline assignment: CDR1 MNHNS and CDR2 SASEGT. Deletions cut 2 bases from V and 4 bases from J, with 21 bases between. The CDR3 spans 18 residues. The CDR3 loop reads CASSEMRQGRPGNQPQHF. Here the CDR3 DNA reads TGTGCCAGCAGTGAAATGCGGCAGGGGCGCCCAGGAAATCAGCCCCAGCATTTT.

This chain uses TRBV28 with TRBJ2-7; 7 bases match TRBD1. V lost 3 bases, J lost 4 bases, and 9 bases stayed unmatched. Germline loops: CDR1 MDHEN, CDR2 SYDVKM. The CDR3 has 15 amino acids. DNA for the CDR3: TGTGCCAGCAGTTTTGGTTTCAGGGGGTTGTACGAGCAGTACTTC. Translated: CASSFGFRGLYEQYF.

V and J are TRBV28 and TRBJ1-5; tentatively, D is TRBD1 (6 bases). Trimming removed 6 bases from V and 4 bases from J, with 10 bases in between. Germline values: CDR1 MDHEN, CDR2 SYDVKM. This CDR3 spans 13 amino acids. The CDR3 DNA follows: TGTGCCAGCAGCGGACAGCTAAATCAGCCCCAGCATTTT. It specifies CASSGQLNQPQHF.

Turning to this clone: The same CDR3 arises from other DNA sequences in this sample as well. The rearrangement links TRBV19 to TRBJ2-1; no clear D gene. The CDR3 covers 11 residues. Germline V CDR1 and CDR2: LNHDA, SQIVND (reference sequence). Trimming took off 5 bases at V and 4 bases at J, with 3 bases between the two ends. This CDR3 reads CASSLYNEQFF. The CDR3 DNA sequence: TGTGCCAGTAGTCTTTACAATGAGCAGTTCTTC.

This clone was seen only once. The chain couples TRBV9 to TRBJ2-1, with TRBD2 matching 8 bases. The CDR3 is 15 residues long. Trimming removed 4 bases from V and 1 base from J; junction bases left unmatched: 4. Per the germline V gene, CDR1 is SGDLS and CDR2 is YYNGEE. CDR3 region: CASSLRLASYNEQFF. In nucleotides, the CDR3 is TGTGCCAGCAGCCTTCGACTAGCGTCCTACAATGAGCAGTTCTTC.

The genes are TRBV6-5 and TRBJ2-7, with TRBD1 identical over 10 bases. Looked up from germline, CDR1 is MNHEY and CDR2 is SVGAGI. The CDR3 runs to 14 residues. The V gene end was trimmed by 7 bases and the J gene end by 6 bases; junction bases not matched to a gene: 9. CDR3 loop: CASTLGTGDPEQYF. CDR3 coding DNA: TGTGCCAGCACCCTCGGGACAGGGGATCCCGAGCAGTACTTC.

This clone was counted a single time. This sample includes further DNA sequences coding for the same CDR3. The chain carries TRBV30 and TRBJ1-1; D is unclear. Germline-derived CDR1 and CDR2 are GTSNPN and SVGIG (reference sequence). This CDR3 spans 10 amino acids. V lost 5 bases and J lost 3, with 4 bases in between. This CDR3 is CAWGHTEAFF. Written as DNA, the CDR3 is TGTGCCTGGGGACACACTGAAGCTTTCTTT.

Written as DNA, the CDR3 is TGTGCCAGCAGCTCGAGACTAGCCCTCGAGCAGTACTTC. As protein: CASSSRLALEQYF. The chain joins TRBV7-2 to TRBJ2-7, with 7 bases fitting TRBD2. This CDR3 is 13 amino acids long. J was trimmed by 6 bases and V by 4 bases; bases with no gene match: 6. The germline V gene has CDR1 SGHTA and CDR2 FQGNSA.

The chain joins TRBV2 to TRBJ2-2, with 7 bases identical to TRBD2. Germline V gene sequence: CDR1 SNHLY, CDR2 FYNNEI. Trimming took 4 bases from V and 7 from J; bases not matched to a gene: 9. The CDR3 consists of 15 residues. Here the CDR3 DNA reads TGTGCCAGCAGTGGACTAGCCGGACGGAACGGGGAGCTGTTTTTT. Translated: CASSGLAGRNGELFF.

For the CDR3, the DNA is TGTGCCAGCAGCTTACGGGACAGGGGTGCAGATACGCAGTATTTT. Its translation is CASSLRDRGADTQYF. The V gene is TRBV7-3, the J gene TRBJ2-3; 10 bases are a match to TRBD1. V gave up 2 bases and J gave up 4 bases; unmatched junction bases: 3. Looked up from germline, CDR1 is SGHTA and CDR2 is FQGTGA. The CDR3 totals 15 residues.

V usage is TRBV25-1 and J usage is TRBJ2-7; possibly TRBD1 for D (5 bases). V was shortened by 3 bases and J by 4 bases, with 16 bases between the two germline ends. CDR1 and CDR2 from the germline V gene are MGHDK and SYGVNS. There are 15 residues in the CDR3. The CDR3 nucleotides read TGTGCCAGCAGTGACCCACCTCGGACATCTTACGAGCAGTACTTC. It is translated as CASSDPPRTSYEQYF.

J is TRBJ1-5 and V is TRBV4-3; maybe TRBD1 (5 bases). Germline V lookup: CDR1 LGHNA, CDR2 YSLEER. There are 15 residues in the CDR3. V was clipped by 0 bases and J by 7 bases, with 13 bases between them. The CDR3 region is CASSQDRGRAQPQHF. DNA for the CDR3: TGCGCCAGCAGCCAAGATCGAGGCAGGGCCCAGCCCCAGCATTTT.

This clone has a single count. The chain recombines TRBV29-1 with TRBJ2-1, with TRBD2 matching 10 bases. Germline trimming cut 5 bases from V and 0 bases from J; bases unmatched to any gene: 7. The CDR3 is made up of 16 amino acids. The germline gives CDR1 SQVTM, CDR2 ANQGSEA. In DNA form, the CDR3 reads TGCAGCGTTAAACGGACTAGCGGTGGCTCCTACAATGAGCAGTTCTTC. Encoded protein: CSVKRTSGGSYNEQFF.

This chain links TRBV2 with TRBJ2-7; 9 bases line up with TRBD2. V shed 5 bases and J 5 bases; nucleotides not matched to a gene: 16. Germline V CDR1 and CDR2: SNHLY, FYNNEI. The CDR3 consists of 17 residues. CDR3 nucleotides: TGTGCCAGCAGTTACAGGGGCCTGGGGCGGGAGGGTAACGAGCAGTACTTC. It translates to CASSYRGLGREGNEQYF.

The rearrangement links TRBV7-6 to TRBJ2-4; no reliable D call. Germline CDR1 and CDR2: SGHVS and FNYEAQ. Trimming stripped 5 bases from V and 6 bases from J, with 14 bases between. The CDR3 has 14 residues. The CDR3 region is CASSGGLGLNIQYF. CDR3 bases: TGTGCCAGCAGCGGTGGGTTAGGGCTAAACATTCAGTACTTC.